Each of the 29 T cell receptor beta chains below was sequenced from the same sample in a study of CD8 T cells in ankylosing spondylitis. TCRdb re-called the 5' RACE reads with MiXCR, one entry per CDR3 protein. The sample lists 80,000 to 100,000 distinct CDR3 sequences; about 8% were seen once. The specimen was blood, either unsorted or a sorted T cell fraction (not recorded which). Every receptor here comes from a male donor with ankylosing spondylitis or in good health (not recorded which).

Regarding this clonotype: This may stem from a read error, because a much larger clone lies one nucleotide away. The CDR3 loop is CGSSFRLAGDHEQYF. CDR3 nucleotide sequence: TGTGGCAGCAGTTTTCGGCTAGCGGGAGATCACGAGCAGTACTTC. The V call is TRBV12-3 or TRBV12-4, the J call TRBJ2-7; 10 nucleotides agree with TRBD2. The CDR3 spans 15 residues.

CDR3 DNA sequence: TGTGCCAGCAGCCCGGGACTAGCGGCCTTTAGCTCCTACAATGAGCAGTTCTTC. Protein sequence: CASSPGLAAFSSYNEQFF. The rearrangement links TRBV11-1 to TRBJ2-1, with TRBD2 identical over 11 bases. Trimming at V came to 5 bases and at J to 0 bases, leaving 9 bases not matched to a gene. CDR1 is SGHAT and CDR2 is FQDESV in the germline V gene (reference sequence). The CDR3 is made up of 18 amino acids.

The chain is built from TRBV7-2 and TRBJ1-6, with 7 nucleotides matching TRBD1. There are 12 residues in the CDR3. The junction had 3 bases not matched to a gene; V was cut back by 1 base and J by 15 bases. Germline CDR1 and CDR2: SGHTA and FQGNSA. The CDR3 protein is CASSLGQGFLHF. In nucleotides, the CDR3 is TGTGCCAGCAGCTTAGGACAGGGTTTCCTCCACTTT.

This clonotype was counted ten times or more. The chain combines TRBV27 with TRBJ2-7, with 10 bases aligning to TRBD2. The CDR3 totals 15 residues. Trimming removed 5 bases from V and 0 bases from J; junction bases left unmatched: 4. CDR1 MNHEY and CDR2 SMNVEV come from the germline V gene (reference sequence). The CDR3 nucleotides are TGTGCCAGCAGTCCCCGACTAGCGGGCTCCTACGAGCAGTACTTC. Amino acids: CASSPRLAGSYEQYF.

The J gene is TRBJ2-6, the V gene TRBV6-1; D is perhaps TRBD2 (6 bases). V lost 4 bases to trimming and J lost 0 bases, with 10 bases between them. Germline V lookup: CDR1 MNHNS, CDR2 SASEGT. The CDR3 spans 16 residues. CDR3 coding DNA: TGTGCCAGCAGTGTGGAGGGTTACTCTGGGGCCAACGTCCTGACTTTC. Translated, it gives CASSVEGYSGANVLTF.

This clonotype was seen many times. The chain links TRBV18 to TRBJ2-7; maybe TRBD1 (6 bases). Deletions cut 5 bases from V and 2 bases from J, with 16 bases between. The CDR3 sequence is 15 residues long. The germline gives CDR1 KGHSH, CDR2 LQKENI. The chain's CDR3 is CASSSPGTQPYEQYF. In DNA, the CDR3 is TGTGCCAGCTCAAGCCCCGGGACACAACCCTACGAGCAGTACTTC.

In its sample, this clonotype was seen many times. The genes are TRBV7-9 and TRBJ2-1, with 9 bases fitting TRBD1. Germline V gene data show CDR1 as SEHNR and CDR2 as FQNEAQ (reference sequence). The CDR3 has 15 residues. The V and J ends lost 5 bases and 8 bases, in that order; junction bases with no gene match: 10. The CDR3 sequence: CASSPTGGFGYEQFF. CDR3 bases: TGTGCCAGCAGCCCTACAGGGGGCTTCGGCTATGAGCAGTTCTTC.

This clonotype has just a few counts. This chain links TRBV18 with TRBJ1-5; 8 nucleotides agree with TRBD1. Germline CDR1 is KGHSH and CDR2 is LQKENI. J lost 6 bases, V lost 5 bases, and 6 bases had no gene match. The length of the CDR3 is 14 residues. As DNA, the CDR3 is TGTGCCAGCTCATCAGGACAGGGCTCTCAGCCCCAGCATTTT. Translation: CASSSGQGSQPQHF.

The table lists this clonotype with many counts. The chain joins TRBV20-1 to TRBJ1-5, with 9 bases that match TRBD1. The germline CDR1 and CDR2 sequences are DFQATT and SNEGSKA (reference sequence). The CDR3 loop spans 13 amino acids. The J segment lost 4 bases and the V segment lost 6 bases, leaving 4 bases of the junction unmatched. This CDR3 is CSAVTGGNQPQHF. The CDR3 bases are TGCAGTGCCGTGACAGGGGGAAATCAGCCCCAGCATTTT.

This clonotype was observed many times. CDR3 amino acids: CSAPRDPYRETQYF. The CDR3 coding sequence is TGCAGTGCTCCTAGGGACCCTTATCGGGAGACCCAGTACTTC. The V and J genes are TRBV20-1 and TRBJ2-5; D is tentatively TRBD1 or TRBD2 (5 bases each). This CDR3 contains 14 residues. The V and J ends lost 5 bases and 5 bases respectively, with 18 bases between them. Germline V CDR1 and CDR2: DFQATT, SNEGSKA (reference sequence).

At least ten counts were recorded for this clonotype. The V call is TRBV29-1, the J call TRBJ1-2, with 8 bases matching TRBD1. CDR3 length equals 12 residues. V lost 6 bases to trimming and J lost 4 bases; unmatched junction nucleotides: 4. Germline-derived CDR1 and CDR2 are SQVTM and ANQGSEA. CDR3 in DNA: TGCAGCGTCGATGGACAGGGCTATGGCTACACCTTC. Translating gives CSVDGQGYGYTF.

In this sample, this clonotype turned up many times. The chain joins TRBV5-1 to TRBJ2-7; 11 bases map to TRBD2. CDR1 is SGHRS and CDR2 is YFSETQ in the germline V gene. V lost 3 bases to trimming and J lost 4 bases; unmatched junction nucleotides: 6. The length of the CDR3 is 15 residues. CDR3 nucleotide sequence: TGCGCCAGCAGCTCCACTAGCGGGAGCTTGTACGAGCAGTACTTC. Encoded protein: CASSSTSGSLYEQYF. The complete variable domain, with remaining parts taken from reference TRBV5-1 and TRBJ2-7, reads KAGVTQTPRYLIKTRGQQVTLSCSPISGHRSVSWYQQTPGQGLQFLFEYFSETQRNKGNFPGRFSGRQFSNSRSEMNVSTLELGDSALYLCASSSTSGSLYEQYFGPGTRLTVT.

This clonotype was seen only a few times. The rearrangement joins TRBV29-1 to TRBJ1-1, with D possibly matching TRBD1 (5 bases). Germline V gives CDR1 SQVTM, CDR2 ANQGSEA. The CDR3 totals 12 residues. The germline V and J ends were trimmed by 7 bases and 8 bases, with 17 bases remaining between them. The CDR3 DNA sequence: TGCAGCGCCTCAGGGTGGGGGTTGGAAGCTTTCTTT. It translates to CSASGWGLEAFF.

This clonotype occurred many times. The V and J genes are TRBV4-1 and TRBJ2-1; D unclear. CDR1 is MGHRA, CDR2 YSYEKL, per germline. The V end lost 1 base, the J end lost 12 bases, and 13 bases lay between the germline ends. The CDR3 length is 13 residues. CDR3 loop: CASSQGPGSAQFF. The CDR3 DNA is TGCGCCAGCAGCCAAGGCCCGGGTTCAGCGCAGTTCTTC.

Points on this clonotype: A clone one base away is much larger, so this may be a read error. CDR3 nucleotide sequence: TGTACCAGCAGCGAGGGGGACAGGCTGTCGACGGAGACCCAGTACTTC. Its protein product is CTSSEGDRLSTETQYF. V is TRBV7-2 and J is TRBJ2-5; 8 bases line up with TRBD1. V shed 5 bases, J shed 5 bases, and the junction held 13 bases outside the gene matches. Germline CDR1 SGHTA, CDR2 FQGNSA. The CDR3 extends over 16 amino acids. Combining the CDR3 with reference TRBV7-2 and TRBJ2-5 gives the whole variable domain GAGVSQSPSNKVTEKGKDVELRCDPISGHTALYWYRQSLGQGLEFLIYFQGNSAPDKSGLPSDRFSAERTGGSVSTLTIQRTQQEDSAVYLCTSSEGDRLSTETQYFGPGTRLLVL.

This clonotype has ten or more counts. This chain links TRBV4-1 with TRBJ1-5; D uncertain. The CDR3 is 13 residues long. Trimming shortened V by 1 base and J by 10 bases, and 11 bases separated the two germline ends. Germline V gene lookup returns CDR1 MGHRA and CDR2 YSYEKL. CDR3 sequence: CASSQVKAGPQHF. Here the CDR3 DNA reads TGCGCCAGCAGCCAAGTGAAGGCTGGACCCCAGCATTTT.

In its sample, this clonotype was seen many times. V is TRBV5-1 and J is TRBJ1-1, with D perhaps matching TRBD1 (5 bases). V lost 7 bases and J 1 base, leaving 17 bases between the germline ends. Germline CDR1 reads SGHRS; CDR2 reads YFSETQ. The CDR3 is 15 residues long. The CDR3 DNA sequence: TGCGCCAGCGGTCCAAGGGGAACGGAGAACACTGAAGCTTTCTTT. Encoded protein: CASGPRGTENTEAFF.

The CDR3 spells CASSSVTGGNQPQHF. The DNA of the CDR3 is TGTGCCAGCAGCTCGGTGACAGGGGGCAATCAGCCCCAGCATTTT. V is TRBV7-2 and J is TRBJ1-5; 8 bases align to TRBD1. V lost 4 bases, J lost 2 bases, and 4 bases stayed unmatched. The CDR3 sequence is 15 residues long. Germline-derived CDR1 and CDR2 are SGHTA and FQGNSA.

This clonotype was counted many times. This chain links TRBV7-4 with TRBJ2-7, with D unclear. Germline values: CDR1 SGHVT, CDR2 SQSDAQ. CDR3 size: 12 residues. V was trimmed by 1 base and J by 6 bases, leaving 7 bases between them. CDR3 in amino acids: CASSLGASEQYF. CDR3 coding DNA: TGTGCCAGCAGCTTAGGAGCGTCCGAGCAGTACTTC.

There are many counts of this clonotype. A read error may account for a junction end that differs from germline. The chain is built from TRBV7-7 and TRBJ2-2; D may be TRBD2 (6 bases). The CDR3 is 16 amino acids. Germline V gene data show CDR1 as SSHAT and CDR2 as FNYEAQ (reference sequence). The CDR3 spells CASSLGHGRVSGELFF. CDR3 DNA: TGTGCTAGCAGCTTAGGGCACGGGAGAGTCTCCGGGGAGCTGTTTTTT.

Of note for this clonotype: The junction shows a germline mismatch at one end, possibly a read error. This chain joins TRBV18 and TRBJ2-5; either TRBD1 or TRBD2 may supply D (5 bases each). The CDR3 is 13 residues long. The germline CDR1 and CDR2 sequences are KGHSH and LQKENI. This CDR3 reads CANSPGTGETQYF. In nucleotides, the CDR3 is TGTGCCAACTCACCCGGGACGGGAGAGACCCAGTACTTC.

This clonotype was seen more than once but under ten times. The chain joins TRBV4-3 to TRBJ2-6; D gene uncertain. Trimming pared 0 bases from V and 2 bases from J, leaving 20 bases between. CDR3 size: 20 residues. Germline values: CDR1 LGHNA, CDR2 YSLEER. The CDR3 here is CASSQEGHRGQGAGANVLTF. The DNA for the CDR3 is TGCGCCAGCAGCCAAGAAGGTCATAGAGGTCAAGGTGCTGGGGCCAACGTCCTGACTTTC.

In its sample, this clonotype was seen many times. CDR3 DNA sequence: TGTGCCAGCAGACAGGGAGTAACCACAGATACGCAGTATTTT. Its translation is CASRQGVTTDTQYF. The chain couples TRBV27 to TRBJ2-3; tentatively, D is TRBD1 (6 bases). CDR1 and CDR2 (germline): MNHEY, SMNVEV (reference sequence). The CDR3 loop spans 14 amino acids. Trimming took off 6 bases at V and 2 bases at J, with 12 bases between the two ends.

This clonotype was seen at least ten times. The rearrangement uses TRBV20-1 and TRBJ2-7; TRBD1 matches at 8 bases. The CDR3 contains 14 residues. The germline gives CDR1 DFQATT, CDR2 SNEGSKA (reference sequence). J gave up 5 bases and V 1 base, and 7 bases lay outside the gene matches. Here the CDR3 DNA reads TGCAGTGCTAGAGCGCCGGACAGGGACAACGAGCAGTACTTC. This sequence encodes CSARAPDRDNEQYF.

There are many counts of this clonotype. The chain is built from TRBV20-1 and TRBJ2-1; no clear D gene. Germline values: CDR1 DFQATT, CDR2 SNEGSKA (reference sequence). The CDR3 has 11 amino acids. Trimming stripped 7 bases from V and 4 bases from J, with 8 bases between. CDR3 residues: CSVGSYNEQFF. The CDR3 DNA follows: TGCAGTGTGGGATCTTACAATGAGCAGTTCTTC.

This clonotype was counted many times. The chain has TRBV12-3 or TRBV12-4 and TRBJ2-1, with 11 bases fitting TRBD2. The V gene end was trimmed by 6 bases and the J gene end by 4 bases; junction bases not matched to a gene: 8. The CDR3 runs to 16 residues. DNA for the CDR3: TGTGCCAGCAGGCCACTAGCGGGAGTAGAATACAATGAGCAGTTCTTC. Translation: CASRPLAGVEYNEQFF.

The chain carries TRBV27 and TRBJ2-6; D ambiguous. This CDR3 is built from 17 residues. In germline, CDR1 is MNHEY, CDR2 SMNVEV (reference sequence). Trimming cost V 3 bases and J 2 bases, with 14 bases left between them. This chain's CDR3 is CASSLETPIPGANVLTF. DNA for the CDR3: TGTGCCAGCAGTTTGGAAACCCCTATTCCTGGGGCCAACGTCCTGACTTTC.

This chain connects TRBV20-1 to TRBJ2-7, with 7 bases fitting TRBD2. CDR3 length: 15 amino acids. Germline V gives CDR1 DFQATT, CDR2 SNEGSKA (reference sequence). V dropped 2 bases and J dropped 1; count of bases not matched to a gene: 8. CDR3 loop: CSARNPTGGSYEQYF. The CDR3 nucleotides are TGCAGTGCTAGAAACCCCACGGGGGGATCCTACGAGCAGTACTTC.

This clonotype was seen at least ten times. This chain links TRBV11-2 with TRBJ1-1, with unresolved D. The CDR3 totals 15 residues. The germline CDR1 and CDR2 sequences are SGHAT and FQNNGV. The V gene lost 1 base and the J gene lost 2 bases, with 11 bases spanning the gap. In nucleotides, the CDR3 is TGTGCCAGCAGCTTAGTACTAGGGCCAAACACTGAAGCTTTCTTT. It is translated as CASSLVLGPNTEAFF. Combining the CDR3 with reference TRBV11-2 and TRBJ1-1 gives the whole variable domain EAGVAQSPRYKIIEKRQSVAFWCNPISGHATLYWYQQILGQGPKLLIQFQNNGVVDDSQLPKDRFSAERLKGVDSTLKIQPAKLEDSAVYLCASSLVLGPNTEAFFGQGTRLTVV.